The clone carrying this T cell receptor beta chain was counted only a few times. Its specificity is not known. This CDR3 has 14 residues. Trimming removed 3 bases from V and 3 bases from J; junction bases left unmatched: 1. Germline loops: CDR1 MGHDK, CDR2 SYGVNS. Every sample yielded at least 6 million isolated PBMCs. The sample belongs to a study of blood T cells in healthy people across ages. General study points: It was found that TCR beta diversity correlated strongly with the percentage of naive T cells.

PCR was performed a second time for about 6 to 11 cycles using a sample-barcoded 5' primer and a J-beta primer mix. TCRdb reprocessed the 5' RACE reads with MiXCR, giving one entry per CDR3 protein. The sample holds about 780,000 distinct CDR3 sequences, around 45% seen once. The chain has TRBV25-1 and TRBJ1-5; 8 nucleotides align to TRBD1. Material for sequencing was blood. The TCR comes from an elderly man in good health. CDR3: CASSETGVNQPQHF. The CDR3 region has the DNA TGTGCCAGCAGTGAGACAGGGGTCAATCAGCCCCAGCATTTT.